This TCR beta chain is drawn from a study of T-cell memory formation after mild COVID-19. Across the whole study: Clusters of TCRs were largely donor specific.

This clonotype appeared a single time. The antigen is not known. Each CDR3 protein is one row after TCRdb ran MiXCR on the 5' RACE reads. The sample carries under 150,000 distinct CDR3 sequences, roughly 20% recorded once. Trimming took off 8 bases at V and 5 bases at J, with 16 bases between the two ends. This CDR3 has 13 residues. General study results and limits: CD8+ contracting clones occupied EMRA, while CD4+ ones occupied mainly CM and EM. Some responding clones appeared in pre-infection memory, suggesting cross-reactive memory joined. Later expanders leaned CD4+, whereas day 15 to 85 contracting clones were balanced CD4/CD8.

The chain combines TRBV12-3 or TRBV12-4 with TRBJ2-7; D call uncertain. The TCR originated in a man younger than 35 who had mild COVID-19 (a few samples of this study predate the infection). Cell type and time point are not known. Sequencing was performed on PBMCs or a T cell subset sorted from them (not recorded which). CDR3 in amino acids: CASGPNPRDEQYF. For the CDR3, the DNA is TGTGCCAGCGGACCTAATCCCCGGGACGAGCAGTACTTC.